The 20 T cell receptor beta chains given below trace back to one sample, sequenced in a study of cytomegalovirus exposure and HLA in healthy donors (dated by TCRdb to about 2017). Library creation used the immunoSEQ multiplex PCR assay. TCRdb obtained this table from immuneACCESS and retained in-frame rearrangements with V and J assigned. These tables miss some clones; where compared with another copy, unresolved V genes account for less than half of the shortfall, and the remainder is unexplained. The sample has 200,000 or so clones on record, roughly 82% of them singletons. The ten largest clones capture roughly 7% of the sample. Input material: PBMCs. Receptors originate from a man aged 18 to 30 in good health and CMV-seropositive.

This chain uses TRBV28 with TRBJ1-5, with 11 bases matching TRBD1. Trimming at V came to 1 base and at J to 4 bases, leaving 3 bases not matched to a gene. Germline CDR1 is MDHEN and CDR2 is SYDVKM. This CDR3 spans 16 amino acids. Here the CDR3 DNA reads TGTGCCAGCAGTTTATTAGGGACAGGGGGGAATCAGCCCCAGCATTTT. Translating it yields CASSLLGTGGNQPQHF.

This rearrangement joins TRBV11-2 to TRBJ1-2; weak D call: TRBD1 (5 bases). From germline, CDR1 is SGHAT and CDR2 FQNNGV. The CDR3 totals 14 residues. Trimming removed 5 bases from V and 4 bases from J, with 14 bases in between. This CDR3 is CASSPGAGGYGYTF. DNA for the CDR3: TGTGCCAGCAGCCCTGGGGCAGGCGGCTATGGCTACACCTTC. Using reference TRBV11-2 and TRBJ1-2 for the parts outside the CDR3, the full variable domain is EAGVAQSPRYKIIEKRQSVAFWCNPISGHATLYWYQQILGQGPKLLIQFQNNGVVDDSQLPKDRFSAERLKGVDSTLKIQPAKLEDSAVYLCASSPGAGGYGYTFGSGTRLTVV.

The chain recombines TRBV18 with TRBJ2-1; 8 bases agree with TRBD2. V gave up 0 bases and J gave up 6 bases; unmatched junction bases: 1. The CDR3 loop spans 14 amino acids. From germline, CDR1 is KGHSH and CDR2 LQKENI. The chain's CDR3 is CASSPPTSANEQFF. As DNA, the CDR3 is TGTGCCAGCTCACCACCGACTAGCGCCAATGAGCAGTTCTTC.

The V gene is TRBV27, the J gene TRBJ2-1; 8 bases agree with TRBD1. Trimming cost V 0 bases and J 4 bases; bases outside gene matches: 8. The CDR3 contains 17 residues. Germline assignment: CDR1 MNHEY and CDR2 SMNVEV (reference sequence). In nucleotides, the CDR3 is TGTGCCAGCAGTTTATCCGTCGACAGGGGTCCTTACAATGAGCAGTTCTTC. It codes for CASSLSVDRGPYNEQFF.

The chain employs TRBV5-4 and TRBJ2-3; D not resolved. Trimming left V 9 bases short and J 6 bases short, with 14 bases between. The CDR3 is 12 residues long. Germline V gene data show CDR1 as SGHNT and CDR2 as YYREEE (reference sequence). CDR3 sequence (DNA): TGTGCCACCGAAAACGAGGTCGATACGCAGTATTTT. It yields the protein CATENEVDTQYF.

The J gene is TRBJ2-3, the V gene TRBV7-2; 9 nucleotides match TRBD1. The V gene's germline CDR1 is SGHTA and CDR2 FQGNSA. V trimming: 2 bases; J trimming: 5 bases; junction bases outside the gene matches: 5. The CDR3 runs to 15 residues. CDR3 in DNA: TGTGCCAGCAGCTTATGGGACAGGGTAGGAGATACGCAGTATTTT. Translated, it gives CASSLWDRVGDTQYF.

This clone was counted a few times. The gene calls are TRBV7-9 and TRBJ1-5, with TRBD1 matching 7 bases. The V and J ends lost 4 bases and 4 bases, in that order; junction bases with no gene match: 4. The CDR3 has 14 amino acids. Germline lookup yields CDR1 SEHNR and CDR2 FQNEAQ (reference sequence). In nucleotides, the CDR3 is TGTGCCAGCAGCTCGACAGGGCAGAATCAGCCCCAGCATTTT. It is translated as CASSSTGQNQPQHF.

This chain's CDR3 is CASTPGLAGAGETQYF. CDR3 nucleotide sequence: TGTGCCAGCACCCCCGGGCTAGCGGGAGCAGGGGAGACCCAGTACTTC. The chain carries TRBV5-6 and TRBJ2-5; TRBD2 agrees at 10 bases. Germline V lookup: CDR1 SGHDT, CDR2 YYEEEE. The junction had 13 bases not matched to a gene; V was cut back by 6 bases and J by 5 bases. This CDR3 region has 16 residues.

This clone was observed once. The chain carries TRBV10-3 and TRBJ2-7, with 9 nucleotides matching TRBD1. The CDR3 sequence is 14 residues long. The germline V gene encodes CDR1 ENHRY and CDR2 SYGVKD. With V trimmed by 3 bases and J by 6 bases, 6 bases remained unmatched. The CDR3 protein is CAISEPGQGFEQYF. CDR3 DNA: TGTGCCATCAGTGAACCGGGACAGGGATTCGAGCAGTACTTC.

Only a few counts were recorded for this clone. V gene TRBV15 combines with J gene TRBJ1-2; the match to TRBD1 covers 9 bases. CDR1 and CDR2 (germline): LNHNV, YYDKDF (reference sequence). With 6 bases clipped from V and 5 bases from J, the junction kept 10 bases outside the gene matches. The CDR3 loop spans 15 amino acids. This CDR3 is CATSATGTGIYGYTF. CDR3 in DNA: TGTGCCACCAGTGCCACCGGGACAGGGATTTATGGCTACACCTTC.

This clone was counted once. V usage is TRBV5-1 and J usage is TRBJ2-1, with 8 nucleotides matching TRBD2. This CDR3 is 16 amino acids long. The V and J ends lost 5 bases and 7 bases, in that order; junction bases with no gene match: 14. The germline V gene has CDR1 SGHRS and CDR2 YFSETQ. CDR3 in amino acids: CASSPFLAGLGNEQFF. The CDR3 nucleotides read TGCGCCAGCAGTCCTTTCCTAGCGGGCCTCGGAAATGAGCAGTTCTTC.

The V gene is TRBV28, the J gene TRBJ2-1; maybe TRBD1 (5 bases). Germline assignment: CDR1 MDHEN and CDR2 SYDVKM. This CDR3 has 11 residues. V gave up 7 bases and J gave up 8 bases, with 9 bases separating them. CDR3 sequence: CASTIRDEQFF. The CDR3 nucleotides are TGTGCCAGCACGATCAGGGATGAGCAGTTCTTC.

The chain combines TRBV11-1 with TRBJ2-3; 9 nucleotides agree with TRBD2. J was trimmed by 0 bases and V by 2 bases; bases with no gene match: 6. Germline CDR1 is SGHAT and CDR2 is FQDESV (reference sequence). CDR3 length: 17 residues. CDR3 region: CASSLLRGRESTDTQYF. CDR3 DNA: TGTGCCAGCAGCTTACTCCGCGGGAGGGAAAGCACAGATACGCAGTATTTT.

The V and J genes are TRBV4-2 and TRBJ1-2, with a tentative D call TRBD1 (5 bases). Trimming stripped 0 bases from V and 4 bases from J, with 15 bases between. The CDR3 is made up of 16 amino acids. Germline lookup yields CDR1 LGHNA and CDR2 YNFKEQ. The CDR3 here is CASSQDDSSSSYGYTF. The CDR3 bases are TGTGCCAGCAGCCAAGATGACAGTTCCTCTTCCTATGGCTACACCTTC.

This chain joins TRBV28 and TRBJ1-3; 10 bases agree with TRBD1. The germline gives CDR1 MDHEN, CDR2 SYDVKM. The J segment lost 1 base and the V segment lost 4 bases, leaving 4 bases of the junction unmatched. The CDR3 totals 16 residues. CDR3 protein: CASSSRDRGSGNTIYF. CDR3 sequence (DNA): TGTGCCAGCAGTTCCCGGGACAGGGGATCTGGAAACACCATATATTTT.

This clone was observed a single time. The rearrangement uses TRBV20-1 and TRBJ2-7, with D hard to call. The V end lost 7 bases, the J end lost 0 bases, and 7 bases lay between the germline ends. Germline V gene lookup returns CDR1 DFQATT and CDR2 SNEGSKA (reference sequence). The CDR3 totals 11 residues. CDR3 loop: CSVVSSYEQYF. The CDR3 DNA reads as TGCAGTGTAGTTAGCTCCTACGAGCAGTACTTC.

This chain links TRBV6-5 with TRBJ2-2; 12 bases fit TRBD1. The CDR3 is 15 amino acids. The J segment lost 9 bases and the V segment lost 4 bases, leaving 6 bases of the junction unmatched. In germline, CDR1 is MNHEY, CDR2 SVGAGI. The CDR3 region is CASSSEGQGARELFF. In DNA form, the CDR3 reads TGTGCCAGCAGTTCAGAGGGACAGGGGGCCCGGGAGCTGTTTTTT.

This clone was seen only once. The chain recombines TRBV28 with TRBJ1-1; weak D call: TRBD1 (6 bases). Deletions cut 4 bases from V and 4 bases from J, with 13 bases between. The CDR3 is made up of 14 amino acids. Germline V gives CDR1 MDHEN, CDR2 SYDVKM. The CDR3 bases are TGTGCCAGCAGTTCCGCCGGGACATTCACTGAAGCTTTCTTT. As protein: CASSSAGTFTEAFF.

The chain couples TRBV19 to TRBJ1-1; 9 bases are a match to TRBD1. The J segment lost 11 bases and the V segment lost 5 bases, leaving 9 bases of the junction unmatched. Germline V CDR1 and CDR2: LNHDA, SQIVND (reference sequence). This CDR3 is 13 amino acids long. The chain's CDR3 is CASSPRRTGEAFF. The CDR3 DNA reads TGTGCCAGTAGTCCCCGAAGGACAGGGGAGGCTTTCTTT.

The chain couples TRBV28 to TRBJ2-2; 10 positions match TRBD2. The ends lost 6 bases at V and 7 bases at J; junction bases unmatched: 8. CDR1 is MDHEN, CDR2 SYDVKM, per germline. CDR3 length equals 15 residues. DNA of the CDR3: TGTGCCAGCAGGGCTAGCGGGGGCTTGATCGGGGAGCTGTTTTTT. This sequence encodes CASRASGGLIGELFF.